The 13 T cell receptor beta chains given below trace back to one sample, sequenced in a study of T-cell memory formation after mild COVID-19. TCRdb re-analysed the 5' RACE reads in MiXCR, keeping a single row per CDR3 protein. The table includes about 400,000 distinct CDR3 sequences, roughly a quarter detected once. The sample comprised PBMCs or a T cell subset sorted from them (not recorded which). The receptors derive from an adult woman who had mild COVID-19 (a few samples of this study predate the infection). Cell type and time point are not known.

The rearrangement uses TRBV7-8 and TRBJ1-1, with D possibly being TRBD1 (5 bases). This CDR3 has 16 residues. Trimming removed 2 bases at V and 1 base at J, with 14 bases between. Germline CDR1 SGHVS, CDR2 FQNEAQ. DNA of the CDR3: TGTGCCAGCAGCTTACGTCATGCAGGGACGAACACTGAAGCTTTCTTT. Its translation is CASSLRHAGTNTEAFF.

This clonotype was seen only a few times. This chain joins TRBV5-1 and TRBJ2-2; no reliable D call. Deletions cut 2 bases from V and 0 bases from J, with 5 bases between. CDR3 length equals 14 residues. The germline V gene encodes CDR1 SGHRS and CDR2 YFSETQ. CDR3 nucleotides: TGCGCCAGCAGCTTTTCAACGAACACCGGGGAGCTGTTTTTT. Amino acid sequence: CASSFSTNTGELFF. Combining the CDR3 with reference TRBV5-1 and TRBJ2-2 gives the whole variable domain KAGVTQTPRYLIKTRGQQVTLSCSPISGHRSVSWYQQTPGQGLQFLFEYFSETQRNKGNFPGRFSGRQFSNSRSEMNVSTLELGDSALYLCASSFSTNTGELFFGEGSRLTVL.

The V and J genes are TRBV29-1 and TRBJ1-4; the D is unclear. V gave up 4 bases and J gave up 0 bases, with 6 bases separating them. The length of the CDR3 is 13 residues. Germline V CDR1 and CDR2: SQVTM, ANQGSEA. The CDR3 nucleotides are TGCAGCGTTGTTTTTCCAACTAATGAAAAACTGTTTTTT. It yields the protein CSVVFPTNEKLFF.

This clonotype was recorded only once. The chain employs TRBV19 and TRBJ1-6; 9 bases match TRBD1. Trimming took 8 bases from V and 7 from J; bases not matched to a gene: 3. CDR1 LNHDA and CDR2 SQIVND come from the germline V gene (reference sequence). The CDR3 totals 13 residues. The CDR3 DNA is TGTGCCAGTGGGACAGGGACCAATTCACCCCTCCACTTT. Amino acids: CASGTGTNSPLHF.

In its sample, this clonotype was seen many times. The chain combines TRBV9 with TRBJ1-5; D is possibly TRBD1 (5 bases). The CDR3 covers 15 residues. CDR1 and CDR2 from the germline V gene are SGDLS and YYNGEE. V was cut by 2 bases and J by 2 bases, with 11 bases left in between. CDR3 loop: CASSVGELGNQPQHF. In DNA form, the CDR3 reads TGTGCCAGCAGCGTGGGGGAATTGGGCAATCAGCCCCAGCATTTT.

The rearrangement links TRBV18 to TRBJ2-3; D ambiguous. In germline, CDR1 is KGHSH, CDR2 LQKENI. Trimming cost V 0 bases and J 5 bases, with 18 bases left between them. This CDR3 comprises 17 residues. The CDR3 reads CASSPPTRTASGDTQYF. CDR3 bases: TGTGCCAGCTCACCACCGACAAGGACCGCGTCGGGAGATACGCAGTATTTT. The variable domain in full, completed from reference TRBV18 and TRBJ2-3, reads NAGVMQNPRHLVRRRGQEARLRCSPMKGHSHVYWYRQLPEEGLKFMVYLQKENIIDESGMPKERFSAEFPKEGPSILRIQQVVRGDSAAYFCASSPPTRTASGDTQYFGPGTRLTVL.

The chain couples TRBV30 to TRBJ1-1; a possible D gene is TRBD1 (5 bases). This CDR3 has 15 amino acids. V dropped 0 bases and J dropped 1 base, with 12 bases sitting between them. The germline CDR1 and CDR2 sequences are GTSNPN and SVGIG (reference sequence). CDR3 residues: CAWSVWVQGNTEAFF. CDR3 nucleotides: TGTGCCTGGAGTGTATGGGTCCAGGGGAACACTGAAGCTTTCTTT.

This clonotype has just a few counts. V gene TRBV12-3 or TRBV12-4 combines with J gene TRBJ1-2; D uncertain. There are 13 residues in the CDR3. Deletions cut 4 bases from V and 2 bases from J, with 8 bases between. CDR3 in amino acids: CASSWANNYGYTF. The CDR3 nucleotides read TGTGCCAGCAGTTGGGCGAACAACTATGGCTACACCTTC.

In its sample, this clonotype was seen many times. This sequence joins TRBV24-1 and TRBJ2-1, with TRBD1 matching over 7 bases. The CDR3 length is 15 residues. J lost 4 bases, V lost 9 bases, and 11 bases had no gene match. Germline CDR1 KGHDR, CDR2 SFDVKD. CDR3 loop: CATRPGTDYYNEQFF. DNA of the CDR3: TGTGCCACCCGTCCCGGGACAGACTATTACAATGAGCAGTTCTTC.

Only a few counts were recorded for this clonotype. CDR3 sequence reads: CASSLDPGLAGTSSYEQYF. The CDR3 bases are TGTGCCAGCAGCTTAGATCCCGGACTAGCGGGGACGAGCTCCTACGAGCAGTACTTC. V is TRBV11-2 and J is TRBJ2-7, with 12 positions matching TRBD2. Trimming at V came to 0 bases and at J to 0 bases, leaving 9 bases not matched to a gene. Looked up from germline, CDR1 is SGHAT and CDR2 is FQNNGV. This CDR3 is built from 19 residues.

The chain combines TRBV7-6 with TRBJ2-1, with D uncertain. The CDR3 length is 12 residues. The germline V gene has CDR1 SGHVS and CDR2 FNYEAQ. Trimming shortened V by 3 bases and J by 7 bases, and 7 bases separated the two germline ends. The CDR3 DNA is TGTGCCAGCAGCTTTTTCGGAAATGAGCAGTTCTTC. This gives the protein CASSFFGNEQFF.

The rearrangement uses TRBV29-1 and TRBJ2-5; TRBD2 aligns across 7 bases. This CDR3 has 14 residues. Germline V gene data show CDR1 as SQVTM and CDR2 as ANQGSEA. Trimming removed 2 bases from V and 3 bases from J; junction bases left unmatched: 6. Here the CDR3 reads CSVEFASGKETQYF. The CDR3 DNA is TGCAGCGTTGAATTCGCTAGCGGAAAAGAGACCCAGTACTTC.

There are a few counts of this clonotype. The J gene is TRBJ2-5, the V gene TRBV18; TRBD2 matches 12 bases. CDR3 size: 16 residues. In germline, CDR1 is KGHSH, CDR2 LQKENI. The ends lost 3 bases at V and 4 bases at J; junction bases unmatched: 6. The CDR3 nucleotides read TGTGCCAGCTCACCTTCGCTAGCGGGAGGGGGAGAGACCCAGTACTTC. As protein: CASSPSLAGGGETQYF.